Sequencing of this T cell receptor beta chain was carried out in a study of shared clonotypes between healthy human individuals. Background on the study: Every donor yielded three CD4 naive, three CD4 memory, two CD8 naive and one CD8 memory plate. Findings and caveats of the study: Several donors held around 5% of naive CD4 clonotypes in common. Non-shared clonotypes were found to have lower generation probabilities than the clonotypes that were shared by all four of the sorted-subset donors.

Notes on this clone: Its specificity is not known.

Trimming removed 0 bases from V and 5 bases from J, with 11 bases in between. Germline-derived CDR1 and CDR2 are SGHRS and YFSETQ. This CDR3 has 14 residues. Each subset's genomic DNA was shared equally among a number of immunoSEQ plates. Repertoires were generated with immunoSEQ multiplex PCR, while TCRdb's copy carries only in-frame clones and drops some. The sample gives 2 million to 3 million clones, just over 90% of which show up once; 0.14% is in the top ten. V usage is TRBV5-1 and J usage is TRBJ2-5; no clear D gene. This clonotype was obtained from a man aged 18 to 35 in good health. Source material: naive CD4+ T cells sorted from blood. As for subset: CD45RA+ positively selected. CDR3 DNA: TGCGCCAGCAGCTTGGAAAAGGGTAGGGAGACCCAGTACTTC. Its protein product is CASSLEKGRETQYF.